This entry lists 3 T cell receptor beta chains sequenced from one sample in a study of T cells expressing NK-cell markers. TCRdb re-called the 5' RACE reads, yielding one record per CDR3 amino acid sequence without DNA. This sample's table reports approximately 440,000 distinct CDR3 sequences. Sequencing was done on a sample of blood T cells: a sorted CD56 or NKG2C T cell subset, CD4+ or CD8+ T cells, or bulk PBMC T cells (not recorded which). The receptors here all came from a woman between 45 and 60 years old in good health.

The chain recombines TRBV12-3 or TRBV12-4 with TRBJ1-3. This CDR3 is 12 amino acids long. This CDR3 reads CASRRSGNTIYF.

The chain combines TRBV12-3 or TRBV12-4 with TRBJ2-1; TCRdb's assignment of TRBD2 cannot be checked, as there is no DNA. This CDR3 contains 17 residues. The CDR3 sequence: CASSLRTSGRNGNEQFF.

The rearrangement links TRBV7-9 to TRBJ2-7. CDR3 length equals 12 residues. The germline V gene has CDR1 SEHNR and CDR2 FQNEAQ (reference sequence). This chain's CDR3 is CASSATEYEQYF.